Sequencing of this T cell receptor (beta chain) was carried out in a study of T cell responses to AZD1222 COVID-19 vaccine. The study's findings and limits: Two AZD1222 doses significantly raised spike-specific TCR breadth and depth over controls. The study reported that nearly half of spike-specific TCRs target unmutated variant regions.

Here immunoSEQ multiplex PCR was the method, and the copy in TCRdb shows in-frame clones only, minus some. The sample yields 70,000 to 80,000 clones, about nine tenths seen once. The count of this clone is one. Its antigen is as yet unknown. The sequenced sample was peripheral blood, obtained on day 0 of AZD1222 vaccination. The source is an adult in good health.

CDR3 protein: CASLLGSGGTGELFF. The CDR3 DNA sequence: TGCGCCAGCCTCCTCGGCAGCGGGGGGACCGGGGAGCTGTTTTTT. This chain connects TRBV5-1 to TRBJ2-2; 9 bases are a match to TRBD2. Trimming removed 7 bases from V and 5 bases from J; junction bases left unmatched: 9. Germline-derived CDR1 and CDR2 are SGHRS and YFSETQ. The CDR3 has 15 residues.